A selection of T cell receptor beta chains follows, all from one sample in a study of cytomegalovirus exposure and HLA in healthy donors. Assay used: immunoSEQ multiplex PCR; TCRdb lists only in-frame clones, some missing. This table has approximately 150,000 clones, 70% to 85% appearing once. The specimen was PBMCs. The receptors here all came from a woman aged 60-70 years in good health and CMV-seropositive. Each CDR3 is given with its conserved first and last residue. The D gene is left open where the match is weak. The listing skips clone size in some rows; elsewhere it reads once, few, many or a size class.

TRBJ2-5 - TRBD2 TRBV5-4 CASSHTSGSAWGTQYF TGTGCCAGCAGCCATACTAGCGGGAGTGCCTGGGGGACCCAGTACTTC
TRBJ1-3 once - TRBV7-7 CASSPSAGNTIYF TGTGCTAGCAGCCCATCAGCTGGAAACACCATATATTTT
TRBJ1-1 - - TRBV7-8 CASSPRQEVSEAFF TGTGCCAGCAGCCCCCGACAGGAGGTCTCTGAAGCTTTCTTT
TRBJ1-1 - TRBD1 TRBV7-6 CASSSGQGLMNTEAFF TGTGCCAGCAGCTCCGGACAGGGACTAATGAACACTGAAGCTTTCTTT
TRBJ1-3 - - TRBV11-2 CASSLLDSSGNTIYF TGTGCCAGCAGCTTACTAGACAGCTCTGGAAACACCATATATTTT
TRBJ1-1 - TRBD1 TRBV14 CASSQLQGVTEAFF TGTGCCAGCAGCCAACTACAGGGGGTCACTGAAGCTTTCTTT
TRBJ1-2 - TRBD1 TRBV6-6 CASKTGGNYGYTF TGTGCCAGCAAAACAGGGGGGAACTATGGCTACACCTTC
TRBJ2-1 - - TRBV4-3 CASSQLEGLPNNEQFF TGCGCCAGCAGCCAACTAGAGGGACTTCCGAACAATGAGCAGTTCTTC
TRBJ2-1 - TRBD1 TRBV19 CASRDRVEEQFF TGTGCCAGTAGGGACAGGGTGGAGGAGCAGTTCTTC
TRBJ2-6 - TRBD2 TRBV7-2 CASSSGLAGLSGANVLTF TGTGCCAGCAGCTCAGGACTAGCGGGGCTCTCTGGGGCCAACGTCCTGACTTTC
TRBJ2-2 - - TRBV11-3 CASTSVGTGELFF TGTGCCAGCACCAGCGTCGGGACCGGGGAGCTGTTTTTT